The TCR beta chain described here comes from a study of blood T cell repertoires in COVID-19. Study details: From T cells, B-cell-depleted T cells, or PBMCs came the material, which was cDNA or gDNA.

V lost 3 bases, J lost 2 bases, and 3 bases stayed unmatched. The CDR3 is 15 residues long. CDR1 MGHRA and CDR2 YSYEKL come from the germline V gene. This clone was detected only once. The table came from immunoSEQ multiplex PCR; TCRdb's copy has only in-frame clones and leaves some out. The repertoire includes approximately 440,000 clones, roughly 87% of them detected once, and 0.7% sits in the top ten. The J gene is TRBJ2-7, the V gene TRBV4-1; 11 bases map to TRBD2. The specimen sequenced was PBMCs or T cells enriched from blood (not recorded which). The source is a woman aged 18-29 years who had recovered from COVID-19. CDR3 nucleotide sequence: TGCGCCAGCAGCCATCCGACTAGCGGGGCCTACGAGCAGTACTTC. Its protein product is CASSHPTSGAYEQYF.